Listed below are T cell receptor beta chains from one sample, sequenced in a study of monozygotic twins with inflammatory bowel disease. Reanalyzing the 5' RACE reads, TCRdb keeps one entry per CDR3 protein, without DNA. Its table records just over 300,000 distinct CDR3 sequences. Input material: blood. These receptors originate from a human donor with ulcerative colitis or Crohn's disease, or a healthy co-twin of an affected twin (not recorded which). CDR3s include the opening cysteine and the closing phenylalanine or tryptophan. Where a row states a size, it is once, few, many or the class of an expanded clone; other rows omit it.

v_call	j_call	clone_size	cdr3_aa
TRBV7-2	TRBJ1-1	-	CASSAPGQPTEAFF
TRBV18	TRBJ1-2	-	CASSQRGGVNYGYTF
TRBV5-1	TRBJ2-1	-	CASSKDRGYNEQFF
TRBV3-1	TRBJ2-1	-	CASSQVSEQFF
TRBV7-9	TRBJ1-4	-	CASGRTGLGLNEKLFF
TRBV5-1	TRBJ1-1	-	CASSTGRIGAFF
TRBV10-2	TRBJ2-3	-	CASCSGELDTQYF
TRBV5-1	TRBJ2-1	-	CAGYPLAGDYNEQFF
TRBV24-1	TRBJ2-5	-	CATSDPRGSWETQYF
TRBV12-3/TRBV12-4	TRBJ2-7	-	CASTPTGGGEQYF
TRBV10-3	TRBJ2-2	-	CASKAGTATNTGELFF
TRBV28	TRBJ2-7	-	CASIPGSKVTEQYF
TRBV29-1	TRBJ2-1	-	CSVDKRGTGTNEQFF
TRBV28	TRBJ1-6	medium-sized	CASSSYRQALNSPLHF
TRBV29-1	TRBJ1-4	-	CSVAGWLNEKLFF
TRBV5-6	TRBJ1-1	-	CASSLSGTGSYTEAFF
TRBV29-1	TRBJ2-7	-	CSVKQGLYPPYEQYF
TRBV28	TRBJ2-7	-	CASSSGLLGQYF
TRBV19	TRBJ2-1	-	CASSIDGNGAGWKFDEQFF
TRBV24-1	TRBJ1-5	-	CATSDRVSNQPQHF